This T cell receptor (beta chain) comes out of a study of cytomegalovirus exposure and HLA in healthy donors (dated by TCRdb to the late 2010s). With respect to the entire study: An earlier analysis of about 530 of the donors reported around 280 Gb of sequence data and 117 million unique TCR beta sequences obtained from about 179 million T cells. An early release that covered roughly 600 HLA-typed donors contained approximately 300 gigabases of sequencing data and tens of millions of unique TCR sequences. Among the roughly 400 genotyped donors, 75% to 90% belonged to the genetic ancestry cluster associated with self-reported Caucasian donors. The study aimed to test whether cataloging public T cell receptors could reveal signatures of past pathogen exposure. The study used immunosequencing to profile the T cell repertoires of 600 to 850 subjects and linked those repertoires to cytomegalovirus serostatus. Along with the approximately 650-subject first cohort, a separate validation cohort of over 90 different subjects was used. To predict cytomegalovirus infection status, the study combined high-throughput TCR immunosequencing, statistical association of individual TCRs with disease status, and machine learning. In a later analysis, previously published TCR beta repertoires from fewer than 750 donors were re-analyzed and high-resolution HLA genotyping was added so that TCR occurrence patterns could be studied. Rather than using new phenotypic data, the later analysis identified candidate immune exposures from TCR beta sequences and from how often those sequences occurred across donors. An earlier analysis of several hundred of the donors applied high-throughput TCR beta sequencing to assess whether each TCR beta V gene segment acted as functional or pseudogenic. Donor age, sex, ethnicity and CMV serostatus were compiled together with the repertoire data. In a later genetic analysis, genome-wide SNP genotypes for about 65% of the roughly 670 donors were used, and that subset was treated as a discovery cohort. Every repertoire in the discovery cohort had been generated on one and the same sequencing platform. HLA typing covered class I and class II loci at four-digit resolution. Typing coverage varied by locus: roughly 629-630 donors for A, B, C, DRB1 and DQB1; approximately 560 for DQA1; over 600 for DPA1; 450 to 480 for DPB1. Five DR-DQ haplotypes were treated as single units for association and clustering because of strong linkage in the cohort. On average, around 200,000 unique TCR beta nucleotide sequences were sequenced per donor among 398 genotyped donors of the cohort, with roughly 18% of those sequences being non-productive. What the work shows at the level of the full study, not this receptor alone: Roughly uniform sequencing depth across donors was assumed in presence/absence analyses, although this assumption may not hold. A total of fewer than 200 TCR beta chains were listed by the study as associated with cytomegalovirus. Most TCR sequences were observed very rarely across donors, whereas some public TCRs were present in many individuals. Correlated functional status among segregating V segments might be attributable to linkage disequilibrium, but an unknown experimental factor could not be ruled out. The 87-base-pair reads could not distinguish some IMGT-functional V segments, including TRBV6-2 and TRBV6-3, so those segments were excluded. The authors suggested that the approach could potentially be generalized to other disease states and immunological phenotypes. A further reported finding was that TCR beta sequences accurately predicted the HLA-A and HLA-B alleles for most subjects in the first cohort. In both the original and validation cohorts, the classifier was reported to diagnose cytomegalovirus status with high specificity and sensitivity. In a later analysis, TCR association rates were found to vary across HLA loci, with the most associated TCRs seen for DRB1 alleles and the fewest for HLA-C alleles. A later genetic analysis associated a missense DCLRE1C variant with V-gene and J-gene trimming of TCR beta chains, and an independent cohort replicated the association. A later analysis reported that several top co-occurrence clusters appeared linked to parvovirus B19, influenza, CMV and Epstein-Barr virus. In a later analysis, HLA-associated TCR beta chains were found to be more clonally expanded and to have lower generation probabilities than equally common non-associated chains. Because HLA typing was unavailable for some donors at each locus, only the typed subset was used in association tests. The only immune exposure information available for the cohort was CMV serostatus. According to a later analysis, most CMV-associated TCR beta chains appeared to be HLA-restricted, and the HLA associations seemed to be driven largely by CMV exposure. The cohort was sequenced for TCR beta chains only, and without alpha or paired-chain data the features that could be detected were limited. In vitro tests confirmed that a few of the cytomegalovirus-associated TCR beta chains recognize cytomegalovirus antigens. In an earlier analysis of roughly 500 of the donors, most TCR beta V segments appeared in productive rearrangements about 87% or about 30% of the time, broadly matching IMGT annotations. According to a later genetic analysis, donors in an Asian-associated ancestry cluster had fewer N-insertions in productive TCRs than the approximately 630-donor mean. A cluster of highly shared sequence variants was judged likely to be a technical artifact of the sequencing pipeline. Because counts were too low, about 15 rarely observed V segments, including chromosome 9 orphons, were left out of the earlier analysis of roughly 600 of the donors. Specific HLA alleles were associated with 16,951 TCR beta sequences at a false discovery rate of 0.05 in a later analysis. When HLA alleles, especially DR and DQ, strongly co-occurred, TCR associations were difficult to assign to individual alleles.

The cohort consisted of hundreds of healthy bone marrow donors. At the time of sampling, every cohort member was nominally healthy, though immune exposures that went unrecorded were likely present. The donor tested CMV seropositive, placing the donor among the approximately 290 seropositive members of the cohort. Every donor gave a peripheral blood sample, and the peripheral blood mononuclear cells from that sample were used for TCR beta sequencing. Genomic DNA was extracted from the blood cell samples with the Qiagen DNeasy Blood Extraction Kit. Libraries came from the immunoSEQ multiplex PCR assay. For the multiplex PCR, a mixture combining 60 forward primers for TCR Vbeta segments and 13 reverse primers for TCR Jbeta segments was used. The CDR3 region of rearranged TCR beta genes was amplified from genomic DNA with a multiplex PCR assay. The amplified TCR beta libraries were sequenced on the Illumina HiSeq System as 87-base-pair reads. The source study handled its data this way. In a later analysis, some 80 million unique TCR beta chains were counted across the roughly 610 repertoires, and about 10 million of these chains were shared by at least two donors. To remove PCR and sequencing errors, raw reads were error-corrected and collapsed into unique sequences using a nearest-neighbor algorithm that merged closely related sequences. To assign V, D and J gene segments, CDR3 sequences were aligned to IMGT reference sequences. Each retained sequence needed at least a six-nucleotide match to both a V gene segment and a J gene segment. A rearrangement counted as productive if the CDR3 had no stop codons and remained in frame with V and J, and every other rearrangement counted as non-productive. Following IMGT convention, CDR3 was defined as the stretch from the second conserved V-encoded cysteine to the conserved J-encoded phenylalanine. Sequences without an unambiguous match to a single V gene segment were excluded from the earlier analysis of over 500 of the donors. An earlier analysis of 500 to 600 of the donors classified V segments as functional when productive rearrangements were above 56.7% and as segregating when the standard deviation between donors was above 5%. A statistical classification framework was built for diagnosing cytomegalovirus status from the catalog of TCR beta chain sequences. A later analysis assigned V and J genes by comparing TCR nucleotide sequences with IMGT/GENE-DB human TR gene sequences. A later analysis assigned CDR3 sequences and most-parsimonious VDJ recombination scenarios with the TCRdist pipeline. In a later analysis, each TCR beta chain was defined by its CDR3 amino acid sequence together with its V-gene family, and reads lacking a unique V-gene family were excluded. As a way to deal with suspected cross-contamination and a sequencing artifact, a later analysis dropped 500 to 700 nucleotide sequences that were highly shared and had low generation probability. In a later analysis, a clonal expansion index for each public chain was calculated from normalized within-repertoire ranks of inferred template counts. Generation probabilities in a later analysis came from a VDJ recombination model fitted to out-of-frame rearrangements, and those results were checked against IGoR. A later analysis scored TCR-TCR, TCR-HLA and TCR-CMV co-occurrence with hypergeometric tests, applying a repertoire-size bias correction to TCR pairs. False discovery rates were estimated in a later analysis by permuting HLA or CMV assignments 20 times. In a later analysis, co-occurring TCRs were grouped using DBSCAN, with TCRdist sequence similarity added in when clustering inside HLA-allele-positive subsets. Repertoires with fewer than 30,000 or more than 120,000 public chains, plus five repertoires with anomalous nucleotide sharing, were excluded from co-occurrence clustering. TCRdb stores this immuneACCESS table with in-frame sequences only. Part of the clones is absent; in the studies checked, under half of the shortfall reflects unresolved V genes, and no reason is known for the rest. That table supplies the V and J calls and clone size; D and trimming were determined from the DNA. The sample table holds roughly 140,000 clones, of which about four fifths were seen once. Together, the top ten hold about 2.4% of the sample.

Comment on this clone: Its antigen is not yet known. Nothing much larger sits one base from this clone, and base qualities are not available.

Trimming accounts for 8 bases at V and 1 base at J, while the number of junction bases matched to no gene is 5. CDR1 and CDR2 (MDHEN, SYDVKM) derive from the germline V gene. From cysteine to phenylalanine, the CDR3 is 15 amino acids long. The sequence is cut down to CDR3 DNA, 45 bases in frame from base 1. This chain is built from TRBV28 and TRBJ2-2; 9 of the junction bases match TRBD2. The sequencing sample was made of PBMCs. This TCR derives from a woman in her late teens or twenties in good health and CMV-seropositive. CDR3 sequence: CASVAGGKNTGELFF. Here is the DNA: TGTGCCAGCGTGGCGGGGGGGAAGAACACCGGGGAGCTGTTTTTT.